The present entry profiles one T cell receptor (beta chain) with its context. Its antigen is undetermined. This sample is part of a study of blood T cells in healthy people across ages. Study-level findings and limits: Diversity estimates from one million T cells were considered underestimates. Donor CMV infection status was unknown, possibly confounding age-related changes in expanded clonotypes. Per-million-T-cell TCR beta diversity fell roughly linearly with age.

Sample-barcoded 5' priming and a J-beta primer mix drove a second PCR of about 6 to 12 cycles. TCRdb fed the 5' RACE reads into MiXCR, producing one record per CDR3 protein. The sample records around 940,000 distinct CDR3 sequences, just over 50% being singletons. CDR1 and CDR2 (germline): DFQATT, SNEGSKA (reference sequence). The CDR3 is made up of 12 amino acids. The V and J ends lost 3 bases and 6 bases, in that order; junction bases with no gene match: 2. The sample taken for sequencing was blood. This receptor was taken from an older woman in good health. The chain carries TRBV20-1 and TRBJ2-7; 10 bases line up with TRBD1. This CDR3 reads CSASGTGAEQYF. The CDR3 bases are TGCAGTGCTAGCGGGACAGGGGCCGAGCAGTACTTC.